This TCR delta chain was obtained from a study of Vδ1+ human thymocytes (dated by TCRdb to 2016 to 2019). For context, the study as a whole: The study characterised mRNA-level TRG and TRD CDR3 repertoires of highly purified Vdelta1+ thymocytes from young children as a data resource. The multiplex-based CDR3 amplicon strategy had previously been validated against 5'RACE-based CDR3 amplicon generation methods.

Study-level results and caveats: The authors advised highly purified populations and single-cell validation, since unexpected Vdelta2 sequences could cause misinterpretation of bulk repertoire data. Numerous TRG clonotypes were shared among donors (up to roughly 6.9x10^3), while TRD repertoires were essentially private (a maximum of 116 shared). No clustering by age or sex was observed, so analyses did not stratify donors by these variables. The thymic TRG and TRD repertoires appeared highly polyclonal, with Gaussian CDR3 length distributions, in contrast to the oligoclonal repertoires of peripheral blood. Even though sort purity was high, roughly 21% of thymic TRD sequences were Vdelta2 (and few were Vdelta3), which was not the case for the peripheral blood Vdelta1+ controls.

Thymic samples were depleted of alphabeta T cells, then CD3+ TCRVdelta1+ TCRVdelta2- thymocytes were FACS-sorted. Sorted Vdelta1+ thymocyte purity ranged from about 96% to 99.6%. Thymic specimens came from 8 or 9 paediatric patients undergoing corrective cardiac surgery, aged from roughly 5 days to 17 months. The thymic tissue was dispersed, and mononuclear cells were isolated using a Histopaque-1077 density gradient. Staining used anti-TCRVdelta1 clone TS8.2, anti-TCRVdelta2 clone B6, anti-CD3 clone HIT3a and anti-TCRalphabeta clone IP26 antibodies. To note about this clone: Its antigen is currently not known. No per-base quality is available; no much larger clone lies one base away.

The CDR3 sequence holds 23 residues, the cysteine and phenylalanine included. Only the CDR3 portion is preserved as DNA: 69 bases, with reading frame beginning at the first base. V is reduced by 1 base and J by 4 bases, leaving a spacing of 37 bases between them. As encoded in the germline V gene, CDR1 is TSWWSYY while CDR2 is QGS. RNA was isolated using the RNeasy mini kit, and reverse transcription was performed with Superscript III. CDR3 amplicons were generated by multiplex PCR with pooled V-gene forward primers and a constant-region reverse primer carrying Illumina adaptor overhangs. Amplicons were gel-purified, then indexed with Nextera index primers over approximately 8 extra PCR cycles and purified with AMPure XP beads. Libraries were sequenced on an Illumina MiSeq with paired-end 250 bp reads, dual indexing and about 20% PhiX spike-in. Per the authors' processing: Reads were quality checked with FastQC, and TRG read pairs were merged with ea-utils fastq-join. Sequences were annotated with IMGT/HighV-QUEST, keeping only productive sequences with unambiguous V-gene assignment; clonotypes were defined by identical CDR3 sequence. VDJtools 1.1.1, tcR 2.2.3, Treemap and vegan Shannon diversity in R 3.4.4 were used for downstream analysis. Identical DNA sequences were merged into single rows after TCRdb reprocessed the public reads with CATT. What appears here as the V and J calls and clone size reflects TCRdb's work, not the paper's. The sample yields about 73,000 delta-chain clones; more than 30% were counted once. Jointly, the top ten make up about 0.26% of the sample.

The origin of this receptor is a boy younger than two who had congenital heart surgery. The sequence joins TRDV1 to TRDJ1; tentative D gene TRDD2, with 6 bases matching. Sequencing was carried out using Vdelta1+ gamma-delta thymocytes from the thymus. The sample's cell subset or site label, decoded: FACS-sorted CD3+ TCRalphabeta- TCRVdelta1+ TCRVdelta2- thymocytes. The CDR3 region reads CALGEHLLILPLVGLPPYDKLIF. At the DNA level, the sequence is TGTGCTCTTGGGGAACACCTACTCATTCTTCCTCTAGTGGGGCTACCCCCTTACGATAAACTCATCTTT.